This T cell receptor (beta chain) originates from a study of cytomegalovirus exposure and HLA in healthy donors. This CDR3 has 14 amino acids. The V end was cut by 1 base, the J end by 7 bases, with 15 bases between. CDR1 SGHRS and CDR2 YFSETQ come from the germline V gene. Study-level points and caveats: The authors later found HLA-associated TCR beta chains more clonally expanded than equally common others. In vitro work confirmed that a few CMV-associated chains recognize CMV antigens.

Points on this clone: Its specificity is unknown. Other DNA sequences in the sample encode the same CDR3.

60 Vbeta and 13 Jbeta primers were used in PCR. This table comes from immunoSEQ multiplex PCR, and its TCRdb copy is limited to in-frame clones, with some not included. The repertoire has 150,000 to 200,000 clones, less than 80% of them found once; the top ten carry about 2.9%. Sequencing was carried out using PBMCs. The chain carries TRBV5-1 and TRBJ2-7; D might be TRBD2 (6 bases). The TCR sequence derives from a man aged 35-49 years in good health and CMV-seronegative. The CDR3 loop is CASSLRGLKEEQYF. The CDR3 nucleotides are TGCGCCAGCAGCTTGCGGGGACTTAAAGAGGAGCAGTACTTC.